The next 2 T cell receptor beta chains were all read from a single sample in a study of molecular identifiers for immune sequencing clone quantification. A single record per CDR3 protein comes from TCRdb applying MiXCR to the PCR reads. Of about 640,000 distinct CDR3 sequences in the sample, approximately 20% are singletons; the top ten hold around 0.86%. The sequencing sample was made of naive CD8+ T cells from blood, with Jurkat cell RNA spiked in. Subset of the sample: FACS-sorted CD8+CD4-CCR7+CD45RA+ naive T cells. All receptors derive from a human donor in good health. Some libraries in this study had Jurkat cell RNA spiked in.

This clonotype was counted at least ten times. The rearrangement joins TRBV5-1 to TRBJ2-3; D remains unclear. The V end lost 0 bases, the J end lost 0 bases, and 8 bases lay between the germline ends. Germline V CDR1 and CDR2: SGHRS, YFSETQ. This CDR3 comprises 15 residues. CDR3 in amino acids: CASSLGTASTDTQYF. In DNA, the CDR3 is TGCGCCAGCAGCTTGGGAACAGCTAGCACAGATACGCAGTATTTT. The full variable domain, its missing parts supplied by reference TRBV5-1 and TRBJ2-3, is KAGVTQTPRYLIKTRGQQVTLSCSPISGHRSVSWYQQTPGQGLQFLFEYFSETQRNKGNFPGRFSGRQFSNSRSEMNVSTLELGDSALYLCASSLGTASTDTQYFGPGTRLTVL.

A remark on this clonotype: This sequence may be a read error, since a much larger clone differs from it by one base. The chain combines TRBV29-1 with TRBJ1-2; TRBD1 agrees at 7 bases. Germline CDR1 is SQVTM and CDR2 is ANQGSEA. The CDR3 runs 13 residues. CDR3 sequence (DNA): TGCTGCGCTAAAACAGGGGCAGCCTATGGCTACACCTTC. Its protein is CCAKTGAAYGYTF.